These T cell receptor beta chains were read from a single sample in a study of shared clonotypes between healthy human individuals. Method: immunoSEQ multiplex PCR; TCRdb's copy keeps in-frame clones and lacks some. This table has about 2.4 million clones, more than 85% appearing once. The specimen sequenced was naive CD4+ T cells from PBMCs. Receptors were obtained from a man younger than 35 in good health. Some clones in this sample may be carry-over from other donors' samples. Each CDR3 is given with its conserved first and last residue. D genes are given only for firm matches.

>15|TRBV2|TRBJ2-2|TRBD1
CASKGGQGYTGELFF
TGTGCCAGCAAAGGGGGACAGGGGTACACCGGGGAGCTGTTTTTT
>15|TRBV27|TRBJ1-1|NA
CASSLSRRGITEAFF
TGTGCCAGCAGTTTATCGAGGCGGGGGATCACTGAAGCTTTCTTT
>16|TRBV7-9|TRBJ2-7|TRBD1
CASSLATGTGVYEQYF
TGTGCCAGCAGCTTAGCTACCGGGACAGGGGTCTACGAGCAGTACTTC
>13|TRBV18|TRBJ1-2|NA
CASSPTENYGYTF
TGTGCCAGCTCACCAACAGAAAACTATGGCTACACCTTC
>14|TRBV11-3|TRBJ2-1|TRBD2
CASSYSGRVDEQFF
TGTGCCAGCAGCTATAGCGGGAGGGTCGATGAGCAGTTCTTC
>15|TRBV28|TRBJ2-1|TRBD2
CAAHGSGRNYNEQFF
TGTGCCGCACACGGGAGCGGGAGGAACTACAATGAGCAGTTCTTC
>15|TRBV6-5|TRBJ1-2|NA
CASTSGLLRDYGYTF
TGTGCCAGCACCTCCGGACTTCTACGGGACTATGGCTACACCTTC
>21|TRBV27|TRBJ2-1|TRBD2
CASRFRGLGLADSPVYNEQFF
TGTGCCAGCCGCTTCAGGGGGCTGGGACTAGCGGACTCCCCAGTATACAATGAGCAGTTCTTC
>14|TRBV10-2|TRBJ2-1|TRBD1
CASSESFGTGEPFF
TGCGCCAGCAGTGAGTCTTTCGGGACAGGTGAACCGTTCTTC
>12|TRBV27|TRBJ2-3|NA
CASSPQGDTQYF
TGTGCCAGCAGCCCGCAGGGAGATACGCAGTATTTT
>16|TRBV5-1|TRBJ2-5|NA
CASSWGGAAGKETQYF
TGCGCCAGCAGCTGGGGCGGGGCGGCAGGGAAGGAGACCCAGTACTTC
>13|TRBV30|TRBJ1-2|TRBD1
CAWENQGDYGYTF
TGTGCCTGGGAAAACCAGGGGGACTATGGCTACACCTTC
>13|TRBV28|TRBJ1-2|NA
CASSLSGLYGYTF
TGTGCCAGCAGTTTATCAGGGTTGTATGGCTACACCTTC
>14|TRBV9|TRBJ2-6|NA
CASSPRFGANVLTF
TGTGCCAGCAGCCCACGGTTTGGGGCCAACGTCCTGACTTTC
>15|TRBV14|TRBJ2-5|TRBD2
CASSQALAGGETQYF
TGTGCCAGCAGCCAAGCGCTAGCGGGAGGGGAGACCCAGTACTTC
>15|TRBV11-1|TRBJ1-4|TRBD1
CASSSWTGECEKLFF
TGTGCCAGCAGCTCCTGGACAGGGGAGTGTGAAAAACTGTTTTTT
>13|TRBV4-3|TRBJ1-4|NA
CASSPGEIEKLFF
TGCGCCAGCAGCCCAGGGGAAATTGAAAAACTGTTTTTT